One T cell receptor (beta chain) is described in this entry. No cognate antigen has been identified for it. Base qualities are not provided; no much larger clone lies one nucleotide away. The sample has other DNA sequences that encode this CDR3 too. This sample was taken from a study of blood T cell repertoires in COVID-19 (dated by TCRdb to 2019 to 2021). Some background on the complete study: Samples from collaborators originated in the United States, Italy and Spain and spanned both the acute and convalescent phases of COVID-19. A de-identified subject ID, COVID-19 status, age in years and sex were almost always included in the sample metadata. The samples were drawn from two sources: the first 160 participants of the ongoing ImmuneRACE study, and 1,200 or so subjects contributed by 6 global collaborators. The prospective study material was composed of cDNA or gDNA derived from T cells, B-cell-depleted T cells, or PBMCs. The dataset comprised deeply sampled blood TCRbeta repertoires from subjects exposed to, actively infected with, or recovered from COVID-19. Where available, HLA class I and class II types were obtained from metadata supplied by the sample provider rather than from assay-based typing. The repertoires were released in a freely available public database intended as a resource for research on the immune response to SARS-CoV-2. Study-wide findings and limitations: The quantity of clinical and demographic metadata differed by source and by participant and was supplied without curation.

The immunoSEQ Assay, a bias-controlled multiplex PCR, was used to amplify TCRbeta CDR3 regions from genomic DNA. Per the authors' processing: Within the assay, amplification of reference gene primers was used to estimate how many nucleated cells each sample contained. To quantify the absolute abundance of each unique TCRbeta CDR3 rearrangement, sequence reads were collapsed and filtered. For each sample, productive Simpson clonality was calculated as the square root of Simpson's diversity index across productive rearrangements. The table was pulled from immuneACCESS by TCRdb, which kept in-frame rearrangements only. Such tables lose some clones; where checked, under half of the loss comes from unresolved V genes, and the rest has no known cause. The V and J calls and clone size come from that table; D and trimming were worked out from the DNA. This sample is represented by roughly 250,000 clones; about four fifths of them were singletons. 2.5% to 3% of the sample lies in the top ten.

Each collaborating institution followed its own protocols to collect whole blood in K2EDTA tubes. For TCRbeta analysis, collaborators shipped samples in one of three forms: frozen whole blood, isolated PBMCs, or DNA extracted from either of those sample types. For this chain, trimming is 3 bases at the V end and 4 bases at the J end, and the number of junction bases without a gene match is 0. The CDR1 and CDR2 encoded by the germline V gene are KGHSH and LQKENI. From its cysteine to its phenylalanine, the CDR3 spans 13 amino acids. The CDR3 DNA has 39 bases and is translated from base 1. The chain is encoded by TRBV18 joined to TRBJ1-5; 7 middle bases align to TRBD1. This sequence was found in an older woman with active or convalescent COVID-19. Material for sequencing was peripheral blood. The CDR3 has the sequence CASSPDRNQPQHF. The nucleotide sequence reads as follows: TGTGCCAGCTCACCGGACAGGAATCAGCCCCAGCATTTT. With the rest looked up from the reference TRBV18 and TRBJ1-5 genes rather than sequenced, the full variable domain is NAGVMQNPRHLVRRRGQEARLRCSPMKGHSHVYWYRQLPEEGLKFMVYLQKENIIDESGMPKERFSAEFPKEGPSILRIQQVVRGDSAAYFCASSPDRNQPQHFGDGTRLSIL.